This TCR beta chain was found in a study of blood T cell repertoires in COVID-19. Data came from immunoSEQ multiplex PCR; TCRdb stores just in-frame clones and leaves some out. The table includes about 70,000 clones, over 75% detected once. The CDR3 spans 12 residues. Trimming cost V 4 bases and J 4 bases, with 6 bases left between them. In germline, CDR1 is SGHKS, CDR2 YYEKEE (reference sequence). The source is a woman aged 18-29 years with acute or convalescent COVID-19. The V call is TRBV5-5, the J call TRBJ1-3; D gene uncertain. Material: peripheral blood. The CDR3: CASSQEGNTIYF. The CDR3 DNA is TGTGCCAGCAGCCAAGAGGGAAACACCATATATTTT. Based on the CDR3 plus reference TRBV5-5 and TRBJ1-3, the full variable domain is DAGVTQSPTHLIKTRGQQVTLRCSPISGHKSVSWYQQVLGQGPQFIFQYYEKEERGRGNFPDRFSARQFPNYSSELNVNALLLGDSALYLCASSQEGNTIYFGEGSWLTVV.